Following are 26 T cell receptor beta chains from one sample sequenced in a study of tumor-infiltrating lymphocytes in primary liver carcinoma. Starting from roughly 0.5 ug of total RNA, TCR beta cDNA was produced with a primer in the constant region. Sequencing libraries for TCR beta derived from three nested multiplex PCR rounds that used slightly modified ARM-PCR. The two initial PCR rounds, approximately 10 cycles each, used TRBV1-TRBV30 forward and C-beta reverse primers. Each CDR3 protein gets one entry after TCRdb re-called the multiplex PCR reads with MiXCR. Of 200,000 or so distinct CDR3 sequences listed, approximately 64% were seen once; the top ten hold approximately 7%. RNA was extracted from whole blood without cell sorting, alongside germline DNA. The sequenced sample was peripheral blood. The receptors originated from a woman aged 55-75 years with primary liver carcinoma and hepatitis B virus infection.

This clonotype was seen a few times. The chain carries TRBV5-8 and TRBJ1-1; unclear D gene. The CDR3 extends over 14 amino acids. Trimming shortened V by 0 bases and J by 1 base, and 7 bases separated the two germline ends. Germline V gene sequence: CDR1 SGHTS, CDR2 YDEGEE. DNA for the CDR3: TGTGCCAGCAGCTTGGGTTCTAAGAACACTGAAGCTTTCTTT. Protein product: CASSLGSKNTEAFF.

There are a few counts of this clonotype. The rearrangement uses TRBV5-1 and TRBJ2-1; the match to TRBD2 covers 11 bases. This CDR3 has 19 amino acids. Germline V lookup: CDR1 SGHRS, CDR2 YFSETQ. The ends lost 4 bases at V and 7 bases at J; junction bases unmatched: 19. The CDR3 protein is CASSHPRGGEASGRNEQFF. The CDR3 region has the DNA TGCGCCAGCAGCCACCCGAGGGGGGGTGAGGCTAGCGGGAGGAATGAGCAGTTCTTC.

This clonotype was seen ten or more times. The rearrangement joins TRBV10-1 to TRBJ2-2; no firm D call. This CDR3 comprises 13 residues. Germline CDR1 reads WNHNN; CDR2 reads SYGVQD (reference sequence). V lost 5 bases to trimming and J lost 0 bases, with 4 bases between them. For the CDR3, the DNA is TGCGCCAGCAGTTCAGCGAACACCGGGGAGCTGTTTTTT. This sequence encodes CASSSANTGELFF.

This sequence joins TRBV11-3 and TRBJ1-2, with D possibly matching TRBD1 (5 bases). The CDR3 consists of 13 residues. The V end lost 4 bases, the J end lost 8 bases, and 14 bases lay between the germline ends. Germline lookup yields CDR1 SGHNT and CDR2 YENEEA. For the CDR3, the DNA is TGTGCCAGCAGCTCCCCACGGGGCTTCGGCTACACCTTC. Protein sequence: CASSSPRGFGYTF.

Of note for this clonotype: A much larger clone sits a single nucleotide away, making a read error possible. The CDR3 nucleotides are TGTCCCAGCAGCTCTGGACGGAGATATGGCTACACCTTC. As protein: CPSSSGRRYGYTF. The gene calls are TRBV12-3 or TRBV12-4 and TRBJ1-2, with unresolved D. CDR3 length: 13 residues.

CDR3 bases: TGCGCCAGCAGCTCTCCGGAGGATTCACCCCTCCACTTT. Protein sequence: CASSSPEDSPLHF. The rearrangement links TRBV5-1 to TRBJ1-6; D is unclear. Trimming left V 3 bases short and J 8 bases short, with 9 bases between. The CDR3 sequence is 13 residues long. Germline loops: CDR1 SGHRS, CDR2 YFSETQ.

The chain is built from TRBV28 and TRBJ2-1; D gene unclear. CDR1 is MDHEN, CDR2 SYDVKM, per germline. V lost 7 bases and J lost 6, with 19 bases in between. CDR3 size: 15 residues. CDR3 DNA sequence: TGTGCCAGCACCGTGACCCACCATCGCGGCAATGAGCAGTTCTTC. Its protein is CASTVTHHRGNEQFF.

This clonotype was recorded only once. This chain joins TRBV29-1 and TRBJ1-5, with D unclear. Germline CDR1 SQVTM, CDR2 ANQGSEA. The CDR3 runs 13 residues. In nucleotides, the CDR3 is TGCAGTGTATCCCTGGGCGGGGATCAGCCCCAGCATTTT. Translating it yields CSVSLGGDQPQHF.

The gene calls are TRBV5-1 and TRBJ2-3; TRBD1 agrees at 7 bases. This CDR3 region has 14 residues. The V gene's germline CDR1 is SGHRS and CDR2 YFSETQ. Trimming removed 4 bases from V and 5 bases from J; junction bases left unmatched: 7. This chain's CDR3 is CASSRQGQGDTQYF. The CDR3 nucleotides read TGCGCCAGCAGCAGACAGGGTCAAGGAGATACGCAGTATTTT. The full variable domain, its missing parts supplied by reference TRBV5-1 and TRBJ2-3, is KAGVTQTPRYLIKTRGQQVTLSCSPISGHRSVSWYQQTPGQGLQFLFEYFSETQRNKGNFPGRFSGRQFSNSRSEMNVSTLELGDSALYLCASSRQGQGDTQYFGPGTRLTVL.

Comment on this clonotype: This sequence may be a read error, since a much larger clone differs from it by one base. The CDR3 here is CANSAWDRRVWGQYF. CDR3 DNA: TGTGCCAACAGCGCTTGGGACAGGCGGGTCTGGGGGCAGTACTTC. This chain joins TRBV13 and TRBJ2-7; 8 nucleotides agree with TRBD1. The length of the CDR3 is 15 residues. Germline V CDR1 and CDR2: PRHDT, FYEKMQ (reference sequence).

The chain couples TRBV9 to TRBJ1-1; maybe TRBD1 (5 bases). The V gene's germline CDR1 is SGDLS and CDR2 YYNGEE. The CDR3 is 13 amino acids. Trimming cost V 4 bases and J 12 bases, with 19 bases left between them. This chain's CDR3 is CASSPPTRGLPFF. CDR3 coding DNA: TGTGCCAGCAGCCCTCCCACTAGGGGTTTACCTTTCTTT.

Regarding this clonotype: A much larger clone lies one base from this, so it may be a read error. This chain joins TRBV7-9 and TRBJ2-7; D remains ambiguous. Per the germline V gene, CDR1 is SEHNR and CDR2 is FQNEAQ (reference sequence). The CDR3 contains 15 residues. With 5 bases removed from V and 2 bases from J, the gap between germline ends came to 16 bases. CDR3 loop: CASSQKNQFAYEQYF. The CDR3 DNA follows: TGTGCCAGCAGCCAGAAGAACCAGTTCGCCTACGAGCAGTACTTC.

With respect to this clonotype: One base away lies a much larger clone, so this may be a sequencing read error. V gene TRBV4-1 combines with J gene TRBJ1-1; 8 positions match TRBD1. There are 15 residues in the CDR3. Germline V lookup: CDR1 MGHRA, CDR2 YSYEKL. The ends lost 4 bases at V and 3 bases at J; junction bases unmatched: 7. The CDR3 sequence is CASSLRDRRDTEAFF. The CDR3 DNA reads TGCGCCAGCAGCCTAAGGGACAGGCGGGACACTGAAGCTTTCTTT.

A word on this clonotype: A much larger clone sits a single nucleotide away, making a read error possible. J is TRBJ2-7 and V is TRBV29-1, with D possibly being TRBD1 (6 bases). The CDR3 runs 13 residues. Germline CDR1 SQVTM, CDR2 ANQGSEA. The V and J ends lost 7 bases and 0 bases respectively, with 13 bases between them. The CDR3 loop reads CSAITGYSYEQYF. For the CDR3, the DNA is TGCAGCGCCATCACAGGGTACTCCTACGAGCAGTACTTC.

As to this clonotype: An end of the junction does not agree with germline; a read error may underlie this. The DNA for the CDR3 is TGTACCAGTAGCTTAGTTTCCAATCAGCCTCAGCATTTT. Protein: CTSSLVSNQPQHF. J is TRBJ1-5 and V is TRBV11-2; D is uncertain. The CDR3 length is 13 residues. Germline V gene lookup returns CDR1 SGHAT and CDR2 FQNNGV.

This clonotype was seen at least ten times. The J gene is TRBJ1-5, the V gene TRBV10-3; 7 bases are shared with TRBD1. The CDR3 spans 14 residues. Losses at the gene ends were 2 bases for V and 3 bases for J; bases not matched to a gene: 1. Germline V gene data show CDR1 as ENHRY and CDR2 as SYGVKD. The CDR3 sequence: CAISEGQDNQPQHF. As DNA, the CDR3 is TGTGCCATCAGTGAGGGACAGGACAATCAGCCCCAGCATTTT.

As for this clonotype: The conserved phenylalanine or tryptophan normally closing the CDR3 is absent here, so this likely arose from a read error. This sequence joins TRBV6-1 and TRBJ1-1, with 7 bases aligning to TRBD1. The CDR3 runs 14 residues. J was trimmed by 7 bases and V by 8 bases; bases with no gene match: 13. Germline CDR1 MNHNS, CDR2 SASEGT. CDR3 loop: CASGPGQEPLEAFY. DNA of the CDR3: TGTGCCAGCGGTCCCGGACAGGAACCCCTTGAAGCTTTCTAT.

A remark on this clonotype: The conserved phenylalanine or tryptophan normally closing the CDR3 is absent here, so this likely arose from a read error. The chain has TRBV12-3 or TRBV12-4 and TRBJ2-1; 7 positions match TRBD2. The CDR3 sequence is 15 residues long. V shed 8 bases, J shed 8 bases, and the junction held 15 bases outside the gene matches. In DNA, the CDR3 is TGTGCCAGCGGTTACAGGACTAGGGGTTTCGATGAGCAGTTCTTA. This translates into CASGYRTRGFDEQFL.

Points on this clonotype: At one of its ends the junction is not consistent with the germline gene, which may arise from a read error. V usage is TRBV11-2 and J usage is TRBJ2-7; the D gene is possibly TRBD1 (5 bases). The germline V gene has CDR1 SGHAT and CDR2 FQNNGV. CDR3 length: 16 amino acids. CDR3 in amino acids: CASSLAYTGHPYGQYF. DNA for the CDR3: TGCGCCAGCAGCTTAGCCTATACTGGACACCCTTACGGGCAGTACTTC.

The V call is TRBV11-2, the J call TRBJ2-7; the match to TRBD2 covers 11 bases. CDR1 is SGHAT and CDR2 is FQNNGV in the germline V gene. The CDR3 extends over 14 amino acids. V dropped 4 bases and J dropped 3; count of bases not matched to a gene: 2. The DNA of the CDR3 is TGTGCCAGCAGCTGGACTAGCGGGTTCTACGAGCAGTACTTC. This codes for CASSWTSGFYEQYF.

The CDR3 DNA sequence: TGCGCCAGCAGTCAATCGGGGGACAGGGCGGGAGATACGCAGTATTTT. The encoded protein is CASSQSGDRAGDTQYF. The rearrangement joins TRBV23-1 to TRBJ2-3; TRBD1 agrees at 9 bases. TRBV23-1 is an open reading frame whose function is uncertain. The CDR3 runs 16 residues. Trimming cost V 0 bases and J 5 bases; bases outside gene matches: 6.

With respect to this clonotype: Its ends do not fully match the called genes, so a read error is possible. The V gene is TRBV11-2, the J gene TRBJ2-3, with 7 bases aligning to TRBD1. This CDR3 is 14 amino acids long. The V gene's germline CDR1 is SGHAT and CDR2 FQNNGV. The CDR3 DNA is TGTGCCAACAGCTTCACAGGGGCCACAGATGCGCAGTATTTT. The encoded protein is CANSFTGATDAQYF.

The chain joins TRBV7-9 to TRBJ1-1; D call uncertain. Germline CDR1 SEHNR, CDR2 FQNEAQ (reference sequence). V lost 5 bases and J lost 1, with 11 bases in between. The CDR3 runs to 14 residues. Written as DNA, the CDR3 is TGTGCCAGCAGCCGTCCTACAGAGAACACTGAAGCTTTCTTT. As protein: CASSRPTENTEAFF.

The J gene is TRBJ2-4, the V gene TRBV28; D may be TRBD1 or TRBD2 (5 bases each). Germline V gene lookup returns CDR1 MDHEN and CDR2 SYDVKM. The CDR3 has 17 amino acids. Trimming removed 3 bases at V and 0 bases at J, with 15 bases between. Here the CDR3 DNA reads TGTGCCAGCAGTTTCCAGGGAACGGGGCTAGCCAAAAACATTCAGTACTTC. It encodes CASSFQGTGLAKNIQYF.

This clonotype was counted a few times. This chain joins TRBV12-3 or TRBV12-4 and TRBJ2-1; D gene ambiguous. The CDR3 length is 14 residues. Deletions cut 0 bases from V and 7 bases from J, with 10 bases between. The CDR3 loop is CASSLAQTGNEQFF. The CDR3 bases are TGTGCCAGCAGTTTAGCCCAGACTGGTAATGAGCAGTTCTTC.

The chain joins TRBV11-3 to TRBJ2-4, with 7 bases matching TRBD2. Germline V CDR1 and CDR2: SGHNT, YENEEA. This CDR3 spans 16 amino acids. V gave up 10 bases and J gave up 0 bases; unmatched junction bases: 12. CDR3 nucleotides: TGTGCCACATCCGCTAGCGGCCCGGTAGCCAAAAACATTCAGTACTTC. It codes for CATSASGPVAKNIQYF.